The entry that follows covers one T cell receptor beta chain sequence. This clone was seen more than once but under ten times. Its target antigen remains unknown. No quality values exist for individual bases; no much larger clone is one base distant. The record originates from a study of shared clonotypes between healthy human individuals (dated by TCRdb to about 2020). Broadly, across the study: The cohort included three men and a couple of women between 18 and 49 years of age. To estimate repertoire size and how much clonotypes are shared between individuals, the study performed deep sequencing of blood TCR repertoires from 4 to 6 healthy adults. Per donor, leukapheresis produced somewhere between about 0.8 and 9 billion PBMCs. For each donor, three plates each were used for CD4 naive and CD4 memory, two plates were used for CD8 naive, and one plate was used for CD8 memory. Different laboratories and diverse techniques were used to prepare libraries and sequence TCR repertoires, to increase sequencing depth and limit assay-specific biases.

TCR CDR3 regions were amplified from genomic DNA by multiplex PCR using the deep immunoSEQ assay. For each cell subset, the extracted genomic DNA was distributed evenly across all wells of several immunoSEQ 96-well plates, and each plate served as one replicate. Each replicate PCR for sorted subsets received around 200 ng genomic DNA, equal to tens of thousands of T cell genomes. Purified libraries were quantified with a Qubit 3.0 fluorometer, sized on a Bioanalyzer 2100, and re-quantified with the KAPA Library Quantification kit. Each immunoSEQ 96-well plate was sequenced on its own single-read 150-cycle Illumina NextSeq 550 flow cell. As for how the authors treated the data: Because the immunoSEQ output held only junctional sequences and lacked quality scores, the filtering could not match the filtering applied to full-length reads. To assign V/J genes and CDR3, sequences were annotated against IMGT germline references using PyIR, a Python wrapper for IgBLAST v1.9. Reads were removed for weak V/J assignments (E-value above 1e-6), missing CDR3, stop codons, out-of-frame junctions, or ambiguous translated residues. V3J clonotypes were defined by identical inferred V gene, J gene, and CDR3 amino acid sequence. Percentage overlap between repertoires was calculated by dividing the number of shared unique clonotypes by the size of the smaller repertoire. Richness of each repertoire was evaluated using RTK rarefaction, the Chao1 estimator, and Recon v2.1 estimates of unobserved clonotypes. For all TCRbeta clonotypes obtained by the gDNA method from four donors, generation probabilities were computed with OLGA. The immuneACCESS repertoire file appears here via TCRdb, limited to in-frame rearrangements. These files lack a portion of the clones; in checked studies, under half of the deficit traces to unresolved V genes, and the cause of the others is not known. Clonal size and the V and J genes are those of that table, whereas D and trimming came from the DNA. For this sample the table gives about 1.5 million clones, of which around 97% were detected only once. The ten largest clones take up 1% to 1.5% of the sample.

CDR1 SGHDN and CDR2 FVKESK were looked up in the germline V gene. V lost 4 bases and J lost 3 bases, and the count of bases not matched to a germline gene is 9. The CDR3 spans 15 residues, from the cysteine through the phenylalanine. This entry keeps only the CDR3 DNA: 45 bases, framed from base 1. Healthy HIV-negative adults with no recently reported acute infections or vaccinations were included as donors. Every donor was a Caucasian adult living in Nashville, Tennessee, USA. CD4+ T cells were enriched through magnetic negative selection, after which naive cells were positively selected on CD45RA and the remaining negative fraction served as the memory subset. After blood collection by leukapheresis, PBMCs were isolated using Ficoll-Histopaque density gradient centrifugation and then cryopreserved in the vapor phase of liquid nitrogen. Analytical flow cytometry was used to check the purity and quantity of every magnetically sorted T cell population. From each sorted fraction, genomic DNA was isolated and quantified by UV absorbance on a Nanodrop 2000c.

Here is what the overall study found, with its caveats: Clonotypes shared by all four sorted-subset donors showed higher generation probabilities than non-shared clonotypes. Sampling was restricted to blood, and TCR repertoires in tissue are likely to differ from TCR repertoires in blood. When a handful of donors were compared, the shared fraction of clonotypes was 5% to 6.5% for naive CD4, more than 3% for naive CD8, 2.3% for memory CD4, and 0.3% to 0.5% for memory CD8. The genetic and exposure-history diversity represented was limited by the small number of donors. Larger estimated clonotype richness was generally found for naive subsets than for memory subsets. Based on pairwise subsampling, the degree of clonotype sharing among donors was expected to be affected by sequencing depth. Even with the large sequencing depth, rarefaction of the sorted-subset datasets indicated that sequencing was incomplete.

This sequence uses TRBV14 and TRBJ2-7, and 7 bases in between align with TRBD1. The specimen sequenced was naive CD4+ T cells sorted from blood. Per the publication, the cell subset or site label means: CD45RA+ positively selected. This TCR derives from a man aged 25 to 45 in good health. The bases are TGTGCCAGCAGCCCAAACCTTCGACAGGGCTACGAGCAGTACTTC. Translated, this gives CASSPNLRQGYEQYF.